One and the same sample provided the 27 T cell receptor beta chains below, sequenced in a study of cytomegalovirus exposure and HLA in healthy donors. PCR employed 60 Vbeta and 13 Jbeta primers. TCRdb's copy holds only in-frame clones and misses some; the assay was immunoSEQ multiplex PCR. The sample contains some 57,000 clones, around two thirds of which appear only once. The specimen was PBMCs. These receptors came from a woman in her sixties in good health and CMV-seropositive.

The chain has TRBV7-2 and TRBJ2-2, with a possible D match to TRBD2 (6 bases). The V end lost 5 bases, the J end lost 2 bases, and 9 bases lay between the germline ends. This CDR3 is 14 amino acids long. The V gene's germline CDR1 is SGHTA and CDR2 FQGNSA. CDR3 nucleotide sequence: TGTGCCAGCAGCCGGGACTTTAACACCGGGGAGCTGTTTTTT. This codes for CASSRDFNTGELFF.

The chain carries TRBV4-1 and TRBJ1-2; D perhaps matches TRBD1 (6 bases). Deletions cut 0 bases from V and 4 bases from J, with 12 bases between. Germline assignment: CDR1 MGHRA and CDR2 YSYEKL. The CDR3 contains 15 residues. CDR3 sequence: CASSQDTGTSYGYTF. The DNA of the CDR3 is TGCGCCAGCAGCCAAGATACAGGGACAAGCTATGGCTACACCTTC.

The chain links TRBV5-3 to TRBJ1-3, with D perhaps matching TRBD1 (6 bases). TRBV5-3 is annotated as an ORF whose role is uncertain. The CDR3 extends over 14 amino acids. Trimming stripped 0 bases from V and 5 bases from J, with 9 bases between. The CDR3 region is CARSLDRERNTIYF. In DNA, the CDR3 is TGTGCCAGAAGCTTGGACAGGGAGCGAAACACCATATATTTT.

This clone was found a few times. The chain recombines TRBV9 with TRBJ1-4; 11 bases map to TRBD1. The V and J ends lost 4 bases and 7 bases, in that order; junction bases with no gene match: 3. The CDR3 is made up of 14 amino acids. CDR1 and CDR2 (germline): SGDLS, YYNGEE. CDR3 sequence (DNA): TGTGCCAGCAGCTCCGGGACAGGGGGTGAAAAACTGTTTTTT. This gives the protein CASSSGTGGEKLFF.

This chain connects TRBV5-4 to TRBJ1-1, with unresolved D. Per the germline V gene, CDR1 is SGHNT and CDR2 is YYREEE (reference sequence). The length of the CDR3 is 14 residues. The germline V and J ends were trimmed by 0 bases and 6 bases, with 12 bases remaining between them. The CDR3 region has the DNA TGTGCCAGCAGCTTGGACGGGGAGAGGGCTGAAGCTTTCTTT. Encoded protein: CASSLDGERAEAFF.

The chain uses TRBV9 and TRBJ1-3, with D possibly matching TRBD1 (6 bases). The CDR3 is 17 residues long. In germline, CDR1 is SGDLS, CDR2 YYNGEE. Trimming took off 4 bases at V and 0 bases at J, with 17 bases between the two ends. The CDR3 nucleotides are TGTGCCAGCAGCCCTCAACAGGGACGGTACTCTGGAAACACCATATATTTT. Its protein is CASSPQQGRYSGNTIYF.

CDR3 residues: CASSSASGQTYEQYF. CDR3 nucleotides: TGTGCCAGCAGCTCAGCATCGGGACAGACCTACGAGCAGTACTTC. The J gene is TRBJ2-5, the V gene TRBV7-2; 7 positions agree with TRBD1. The assigned J gene may be wrong: the sequence end matches TRBJ2-7 better. Germline V lookup: CDR1 SGHTA, CDR2 FQGNSA. The CDR3 totals 15 residues.

The genes are TRBV10-3 and TRBJ1-6; the D gene is possibly TRBD1 (6 bases). CDR1 and CDR2 (germline): ENHRY, SYGVKD. This CDR3 has 12 residues. V was clipped by 8 bases and J by 8 bases, with 10 bases between them. In DNA, the CDR3 is TGTGCCATCGGGACATCTGATTCACCCCTCCACTTT. This translates into CAIGTSDSPLHF.

The chain has TRBV19 and TRBJ2-1; D gene ambiguous. The CDR3 loop spans 14 amino acids. The germline CDR1 and CDR2 sequences are LNHDA and SQIVND (reference sequence). Between the trimmed V and J ends, which lost 6 bases and 2 bases, there was a span of 11 bases. The chain's CDR3 is CASSQQLTYNEQFF. Here the CDR3 DNA reads TGTGCCAGTAGCCAACAGCTAACCTACAATGAGCAGTTCTTC.

The rearrangement links TRBV20-1 to TRBJ2-7; no clear D. Germline V gene lookup returns CDR1 DFQATT and CDR2 SNEGSKA (reference sequence). The CDR3 has 11 residues. V lost 4 bases, J lost 2 bases, and 6 bases lay in between. The CDR3 here is CSAITTYEQYF. The DNA for the CDR3 is TGCAGTGCTATCACTACCTACGAGCAGTACTTC.

This sequence joins TRBV4-3 and TRBJ1-2; D may be TRBD1 (5 bases). Germline V CDR1 and CDR2: LGHNA, YSLEER. CDR3 length: 15 amino acids. Between the trimmed V and J ends, which lost 4 bases and 7 bases, there was a span of 19 bases. The DNA for the CDR3 is TGCGCCAGCAGCCTTGATTTCAGGGAGGTCGGTGGCTACACCTTC. As protein: CASSLDFREVGGYTF.

This chain connects TRBV5-6 to TRBJ1-1; D is ambiguous. The germline gives CDR1 SGHDT, CDR2 YYEEEE. V lost 4 bases and J lost 0, with 7 bases in between. The CDR3 is 13 amino acids. The CDR3 region has the DNA TGTGCCAGCAGCCTTAACATGAACACTGAAGCTTTCTTT. Protein product: CASSLNMNTEAFF.

The chain joins TRBV6-4 to TRBJ1-2, with 10 positions matching TRBD1. Germline CDR1 MRHNA, CDR2 SNTAGT. The CDR3 loop spans 15 amino acids. The junction had 9 bases not matched to a gene; V was cut back by 5 bases and J by 6 bases. The CDR3 bases are TGTGCCAGCAGTTTCCAGACAGGGGGCTCGGATGGCTACACCTTC. Translation: CASSFQTGGSDGYTF.

By proportion, this clone is medium-sized (0.01 to 0.1%). The V call is TRBV7-2, the J call TRBJ1-2; TRBD1 agrees at 9 bases. V dropped 5 bases and J dropped 2; count of bases not matched to a gene: 9. There are 16 residues in the CDR3. The germline CDR1 and CDR2 sequences are SGHTA and FQGNSA. The CDR3 region has the DNA TGTGCCAGCAGCCCAGACAGGGGGAGACGAAACTATGGCTACACCTTC. Amino acid sequence: CASSPDRGRRNYGYTF.

V and J are TRBV5-6 and TRBJ2-7, with unresolved D. CDR1 is SGHDT and CDR2 is YYEEEE in the germline V gene. V gave up 3 bases and J gave up 4 bases, with 8 bases separating them. The CDR3 covers 12 residues. In DNA form, the CDR3 reads TGTGCCAGCAGCTATCTGAGATACGAGCAGTACTTC. This codes for CASSYLRYEQYF.

The chain combines TRBV6-6 with TRBJ2-5; a weak D match, TRBD2 (5 bases). The end of the DNA aligns better with TRBJ2-7, so the J call may be wrong. Germline CDR1 and CDR2: MNHNY and SVGAGI (reference sequence). This CDR3 has 14 residues. CDR3 sequence: CASSAPGVTDEQYF. CDR3 DNA sequence: TGTGCCAGCAGTGCGCCCGGGGTAACAGACGAGCAGTACTTC.

The J gene is TRBJ1-1, the V gene TRBV10-3; possible D gene TRBD1, 6 bases. Germline lookup yields CDR1 ENHRY and CDR2 SYGVKD. V was trimmed by 4 bases and J by 3 bases, leaving 6 bases between them. The CDR3 has 12 residues. The CDR3 sequence is CAISGTDTEAFF. The CDR3 DNA reads TGTGCCATCAGTGGGACAGACACTGAAGCTTTCTTT.

This clone was seen only a few times. The genes are TRBV27 and TRBJ1-2; D possibly corresponds to TRBD1 (5 bases). Germline lookup yields CDR1 MNHEY and CDR2 SMNVEV (reference sequence). The CDR3 sequence is 15 residues long. Between the trimmed V and J ends, which lost 8 bases and 7 bases, there was a span of 23 bases. The chain's CDR3 is CASADLQGAKVGYTF. The CDR3, as DNA: TGTGCCAGCGCCGATCTGCAGGGCGCGAAGGTTGGCTACACCTTC.

On this clone: At one of its ends the junction is not consistent with the germline gene, which may arise from a read error. The chain uses TRBV7-9 and TRBJ1-2; 8 positions match TRBD1. Germline lookup yields CDR1 SEHNR and CDR2 FQNEAQ (reference sequence). This CDR3 contains 15 residues. For the CDR3, the DNA is TGTTCCAGCAGCTTAGCGCAGGGGGCGGGCTATGGCTACACCTTC. This encodes CSSSLAQGAGYGYTF.

The rearrangement joins TRBV18 to TRBJ2-5; D remains ambiguous. CDR1 is KGHSH, CDR2 LQKENI, per germline. The V end lost 0 bases, the J end lost 5 bases, and 10 bases lay between the germline ends. This CDR3 has 14 amino acids. This CDR3 is CASSPPALGETQYF. The DNA for the CDR3 is TGTGCCAGCTCACCACCAGCGCTCGGGGAGACCCAGTACTTC.

The chain uses TRBV9 and TRBJ1-4; possible D gene TRBD1, 5 bases. The ends were cut back, 4 bases at V and 0 bases at J, with 13 bases in the middle. The CDR3 sequence is 16 residues long. The V gene's germline CDR1 is SGDLS and CDR2 YYNGEE. DNA of the CDR3: TGTGCCAGCAGCACCACAGACAGCCCAACTAATGAAAAACTGTTTTTT. Translation: CASSTTDSPTNEKLFF.

The chain couples TRBV5-1 to TRBJ1-6; tentatively, D is TRBD1 (6 bases). The CDR3 is made up of 15 amino acids. V lost 2 bases and J 7 bases, leaving 13 bases between the germline ends. Germline-derived CDR1 and CDR2 are SGHRS and YFSETQ. The CDR3 protein is CASSLPGTGNSPLHF. For the CDR3, the DNA is TGCGCCAGCAGCTTACCGGGAACAGGGAATTCACCCCTCCACTTT.

V gene TRBV5-1 combines with J gene TRBJ1-6; 9 bases are a match to TRBD1. The CDR3 covers 15 residues. CDR1 is SGHRS, CDR2 YFSETQ, per germline. V gave up 0 bases and J gave up 7 bases; unmatched junction bases: 2. The CDR3 loop is CASSLAGQGNSPLHF. The CDR3 nucleotides read TGCGCCAGCAGCTTGGCGGGACAGGGAAATTCACCCCTCCACTTT.

This clone was recorded a few times. This sequence joins TRBV5-5 and TRBJ1-2; 9 bases match TRBD1. Looked up from germline, CDR1 is SGHKS and CDR2 is YYEKEE (reference sequence). The CDR3 has 15 amino acids. V lost 0 bases to trimming and J lost 4 bases; unmatched junction nucleotides: 4. CDR3 region: CASSLGAGQGYGYTF. In DNA, the CDR3 is TGTGCCAGCAGCTTGGGCGCGGGACAGGGCTATGGCTACACCTTC.

This chain links TRBV7-6 with TRBJ2-3, with 13 bases identical to TRBD2. This CDR3 has 17 amino acids. Germline loops: CDR1 SGHVS, CDR2 FNYEAQ. V gave up 5 bases and J gave up 0 bases; unmatched junction bases: 5. The DNA of the CDR3 is TGTGCCAGCAGCCCCTCGACTAGCGGGGGGAGCACAGATACGCAGTATTTT. Its translation: CASSPSTSGGSTDTQYF.

The chain uses TRBV5-4 and TRBJ1-1, with D unclear. The CDR3 loop spans 12 amino acids. Trimming cost V 4 bases and J 5 bases, with 9 bases left between them. Germline V CDR1 and CDR2: SGHNT, YYREEE (reference sequence). CDR3 sequence reads: CASSLEGTEAFF. The CDR3 DNA sequence: TGTGCCAGCAGCCTCGAGGGAACTGAAGCTTTCTTT.

This chain connects TRBV30 to TRBJ2-3, with 9 bases matching TRBD1. Trimming removed 2 bases from V and 6 bases from J; junction bases left unmatched: 3. The CDR3 contains 13 residues. Per the germline V gene, CDR1 is GTSNPN and CDR2 is SVGIG (reference sequence). The CDR3 reads CAWSRTGDDTQYF. CDR3 nucleotides: TGTGCCTGGAGTCGGACAGGGGACGATACGCAGTATTTT.